Below, 3 T cell receptor beta chains from the same sample are listed, as sequenced in a study of vaccination effects on CD4 cells after COVID-19. Which antigens these TCRs recognize remains unknown. Data came from immunoSEQ multiplex PCR; TCRdb stores just in-frame clones and leaves some out. The sample lists 65,000 to 95,000 clones, about three quarters seen once, with over 0.95% in the top ten. Antigen-specific CD4+ T cells expanded by the ViraFEST assay with viral peptide pools were then sequenced. The culture ran for about 11 days, and then CD4+ T cells were isolated. Of the BNT162b2 and mRNA-1273 vaccines, participants received two doses of one or the other. The sample was CD4+ T cells from PBMCs cultured with HCoV-OC43 spike peptides, taken after COVID-19 vaccination. As to subset: HCoV-OC43 spike overlapping peptide pool stimulation. Receptors originate from a human donor who received a COVID-19 vaccine.

In its sample, this clone was seen once. The chain links TRBV19 to TRBJ1-1; 10 nucleotides line up with TRBD1. Unmatched junction bases numbered 11, after V lost 7 bases and J lost 3 bases. The CDR3 spans 16 residues. Germline V gives CDR1 LNHDA, CDR2 SQIVND (reference sequence). This CDR3 is CASMTGGRIWDTEAFF. The CDR3 DNA sequence: TGTGCCAGTATGACAGGGGGCAGAATCTGGGACACTGAAGCTTTCTTT.

V gene TRBV6-2 or TRBV6-3 combines with J gene TRBJ2-5; D is possibly TRBD1 or TRBD2 (7 bases each). This CDR3 region has 16 residues. V shed 3 bases and J shed 7 bases, with 21 bases lying between them. Germline loops: CDR1 MNHEY, CDR2 SVGEGT. As DNA, the CDR3 is TGTGCCAGCAGTTATATCCCGGGACAGCGGGACGGGACCCAGTACTTC. This translates into CASSYIPGQRDGTQYF.

This chain links TRBV27 with TRBJ1-2; D not resolved. V dropped 6 bases and J dropped 3 bases, with 14 bases sitting between them. Germline CDR1 MNHEY, CDR2 SMNVEV (reference sequence). The CDR3 is made up of 14 amino acids. The CDR3 protein is CASSTARSHYGYTF. The CDR3 nucleotides are TGTGCCAGCAGCACCGCCCGGTCTCACTATGGCTACACCTTC.